This is a list of T cell receptor beta chains from one sample in a study of cytomegalovirus exposure and HLA in healthy donors. Profiling relied on immunoSEQ multiplex PCR, and the TCRdb table lists in-frame clones only, not all of them. The sample yields some 140,000 clones, roughly four fifths seen once. Sequencing was performed on PBMCs. Receptors were obtained from a woman aged 40 to 50 in good health and CMV-seronegative. The CDR3 runs from the conserved cysteine through the conserved F or W. The D gene is left open where the match is weak. The size field is filled for only some rows; it gives once, few, many or a size class.

abundance: NA; v_gene: TRBV29-1; d_gene: NA; j_gene: TRBJ1-5; CDR3aa: CSVGEINQPQHF; CDR3nt: TGCAGCGTTGGGGAGATCAATCAGCCCCAGCATTTT
abundance: NA; v_gene: TRBV6-1; d_gene: NA; j_gene: TRBJ1-6; CDR3aa: CASSVNRVQLNNSPLHF; CDR3nt: TGTGCCAGCAGTGTTAACAGGGTACAACTCAATAATTCACCCCTCCACTTT
abundance: NA; v_gene: TRBV6-1; d_gene: NA; j_gene: TRBJ1-5; CDR3aa: CASNTRGNQPQHF; CDR3nt: TGTGCCAGCAACACCAGGGGAAATCAGCCCCAGCATTTT
abundance: few; v_gene: TRBV6-5; d_gene: NA; j_gene: TRBJ1-1; CDR3aa: CASSVSPGGNTEAFF; CDR3nt: TGTGCCAGCAGTGTTTCCCCCGGGGGGAACACTGAAGCTTTCTTT
abundance: NA; v_gene: TRBV28; d_gene: TRBD1; j_gene: TRBJ1-2; CDR3aa: CASREGQGSLGGYTF; CDR3nt: TGTGCCAGCAGAGAGGGACAGGGATCGCTCGGTGGCTACACCTTC
abundance: NA; v_gene: TRBV29-1; d_gene: NA; j_gene: TRBJ1-3; CDR3aa: CSVASGNTIYF; CDR3nt: TGCAGCGTTGCATCTGGAAACACCATATATTTT
abundance: NA; v_gene: TRBV27; d_gene: NA; j_gene: TRBJ1-6; CDR3aa: CASSPQSQAGYSPLHF; CDR3nt: TGTGCCAGCAGTCCCCAGTCGCAAGCAGGATACTCACCCCTCCACTTT
abundance: NA; v_gene: TRBV2; d_gene: NA; j_gene: TRBJ2-1; CDR3aa: CASRLTFGYNEQFF; CDR3nt: TGTGCCAGCAGGCTTACTTTTGGTTACAATGAGCAGTTCTTC
abundance: few; v_gene: TRBV5-1; d_gene: TRBD1; j_gene: TRBJ2-2; CDR3aa: CASSLGGGSTGELFF; CDR3nt: TGCGCCAGCAGCTTGGGAGGGGGCTCCACCGGGGAGCTGTTTTTT
abundance: NA; v_gene: TRBV9; d_gene: NA; j_gene: TRBJ1-2; CDR3aa: CASSVSVGVKDYGYTF; CDR3nt: TGTGCCAGCAGCGTATCAGTCGGGGTTAAGGATTATGGCTACACCTTC
abundance: NA; v_gene: TRBV5-1; d_gene: NA; j_gene: TRBJ2-2; CDR3aa: CASSLAVGAGNTGELFF; CDR3nt: TGCGCCAGCAGCTTGGCCGTTGGGGCAGGGAACACCGGGGAGCTGTTTTTT
abundance: NA; v_gene: TRBV28; d_gene: TRBD2; j_gene: TRBJ2-2; CDR3aa: CASSTSGVYTGELFF; CDR3nt: TGTGCCAGCAGTACTAGCGGGGTTTACACCGGGGAGCTGTTTTTT
abundance: NA; v_gene: TRBV10-1; d_gene: TRBD2; j_gene: TRBJ2-3; CDR3aa: CASGRTSLLAGGGDTQYF; CDR3nt: TGCGCCAGCGGAAGGACAAGCCTGCTAGCGGGGGGGGGAGATACGCAGTATTTT
abundance: NA; v_gene: TRBV5-4; d_gene: NA; j_gene: TRBJ1-1; CDR3aa: CASSRDFAEAFF; CDR3nt: TGTGCCAGCAGTCGGGATTTCGCTGAAGCTTTCTTT
abundance: NA; v_gene: TRBV5-1; d_gene: TRBD1; j_gene: TRBJ1-2; CDR3aa: CASSPRTGGSYGYTF; CDR3nt: TGCGCCAGCAGCCCTAGGACAGGGGGCAGCTATGGCTACACCTTC
abundance: NA; v_gene: TRBV18; d_gene: NA; j_gene: TRBJ1-3; CDR3aa: CASSRTLQDSGNTIYF; CDR3nt: TGTGCCAGCTCACGTACTCTCCAGGACTCTGGAAACACCATATATTTT
abundance: once; v_gene: TRBV7-7; d_gene: TRBD1; j_gene: TRBJ1-1; CDR3aa: CASSPQTGTGTEAFF; CDR3nt: TGTGCTAGCAGCCCGCAGACAGGGACGGGCACTGAAGCTTTCTTT
abundance: NA; v_gene: TRBV7-9; d_gene: TRBD1; j_gene: TRBJ1-4; CDR3aa: CASSQRDRAPQEVKEKLFF; CDR3nt: TGTGCCAGCAGCCAGAGGGACAGGGCCCCGCAGGAGGTTAAAGAAAAACTGTTTTTT
abundance: once; v_gene: TRBV28; d_gene: NA; j_gene: TRBJ1-5; CDR3aa: CASSTGEGYQPQHF; CDR3nt: TGTGCCAGCAGTACTGGGGAGGGCTATCAGCCCCAGCATTTT
abundance: NA; v_gene: TRBV2; d_gene: NA; j_gene: TRBJ1-1; CDR3aa: CASTLQQGNTEAFF; CDR3nt: TGTGCCAGCACTCTACAACAGGGTAACACTGAAGCTTTCTTT
abundance: NA; v_gene: TRBV4-1; d_gene: TRBD1; j_gene: TRBJ1-5; CDR3aa: CASSLGQGANNQPQHF; CDR3nt: TGCGCCAGCAGCCTGGGACAGGGTGCAAACAATCAGCCCCAGCATTTT
abundance: few; v_gene: TRBV4-2; d_gene: NA; j_gene: TRBJ1-1; CDR3aa: CASIPFVSLGNDRLEAFF; CDR3nt: TGTGCCAGCATCCCGTTCGTGTCGCTGGGAAACGACAGGCTTGAAGCTTTCTTT
abundance: NA; v_gene: TRBV5-4; d_gene: NA; j_gene: TRBJ1-1; CDR3aa: CASSLPGGLSSTEAFF; CDR3nt: TGTGCCAGCAGCTTGCCGGGGGGACTCTCCTCCACTGAAGCTTTCTTT
abundance: NA; v_gene: TRBV5-4; d_gene: TRBD2; j_gene: TRBJ2-3; CDR3aa: CASSPRIRGGTDTQYF; CDR3nt: TGTGCCAGCAGCCCGAGGATCCGGGGGGGTACAGATACGCAGTATTTT
abundance: few; v_gene: TRBV6-5; d_gene: NA; j_gene: TRBJ1-2; CDR3aa: CASRRGANYGYTF; CDR3nt: TGTGCCTCTCGGCGGGGCGCGAACTATGGCTACACCTTC
abundance: NA; v_gene: TRBV4-2; d_gene: NA; j_gene: TRBJ1-2; CDR3aa: CASSPNSGSYGYTF; CDR3nt: TGTGCCAGCAGCCCCAACTCAGGGTCCTATGGCTACACCTTC
abundance: NA; v_gene: TRBV29-1; d_gene: NA; j_gene: TRBJ2-2; CDR3aa: CSGGQPNTGELFF; CDR3nt: TGCAGCGGCGGACAGCCGAACACCGGGGAGCTGTTTTTT
abundance: NA; v_gene: TRBV2; d_gene: NA; j_gene: TRBJ2-5; CDR3aa: CASSEKTGSVETQYF; CDR3nt: TGTGCCAGCAGTGAAAAAACGGGGAGTGTGGAGACCCAGTACTTC